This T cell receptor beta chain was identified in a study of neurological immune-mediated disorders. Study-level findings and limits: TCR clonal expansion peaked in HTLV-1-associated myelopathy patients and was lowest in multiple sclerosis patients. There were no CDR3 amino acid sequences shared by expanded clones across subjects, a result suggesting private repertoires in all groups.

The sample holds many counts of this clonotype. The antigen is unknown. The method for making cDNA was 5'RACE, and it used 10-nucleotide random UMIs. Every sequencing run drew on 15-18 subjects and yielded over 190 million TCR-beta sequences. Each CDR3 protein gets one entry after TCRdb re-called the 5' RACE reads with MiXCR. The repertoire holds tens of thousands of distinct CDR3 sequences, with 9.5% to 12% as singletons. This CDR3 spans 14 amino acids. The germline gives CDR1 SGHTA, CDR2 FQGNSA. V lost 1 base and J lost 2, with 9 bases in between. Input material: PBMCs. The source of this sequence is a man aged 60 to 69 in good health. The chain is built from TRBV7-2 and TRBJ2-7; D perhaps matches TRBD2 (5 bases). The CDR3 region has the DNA TGTGCCAGCAGCTTAGGGACTGATCCCTACGAGCAGTACTTC. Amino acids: CASSLGTDPYEQYF. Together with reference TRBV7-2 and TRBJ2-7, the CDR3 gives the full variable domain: GAGVSQSPSNKVTEKGKDVELRCDPISGHTALYWYRQSLGQGLEFLIYFQGNSAPDKSGLPSDRFSAERTGGSVSTLTIQRTQQEDSAVYLCASSLGTDPYEQYFGPGTRLTVT.